What follows are 17 T cell receptor beta chains derived from one specimen sequenced in a study of blood T cell repertoires in COVID-19. TCRdb keeps only in-frame clones here, not all; method: immunoSEQ multiplex PCR. The sample carries a few hundred thousand clones, around 89% recorded once. Specimen: PBMCs or T cells enriched from blood (not recorded which). The source of these receptors is a woman between 25 and 40 years old who had recovered from COVID-19.

The chain recombines TRBV5-1 with TRBJ1-1; weak D call: TRBD1 (6 bases). The germline CDR1 and CDR2 sequences are SGHRS and YFSETQ. Trimming removed 0 bases at V and 7 bases at J, with 7 bases between. The CDR3 totals 12 residues. The CDR3 reads CASSLGTVEAFF. The DNA for the CDR3 is TGCGCCAGCAGCTTGGGGACAGTTGAAGCTTTCTTT.

This clone has just one count. The same CDR3 is also encoded by other DNA sequences in this sample. The CDR3 is CSVEGSSYEQYF. For the CDR3, the DNA is TGCAGCGTTGAAGGGAGCTCCTACGAGCAGTACTTC. V gene TRBV29-1 combines with J gene TRBJ2-7, with D unresolved. The CDR3 contains 12 residues. V lost 1 base to trimming and J lost 0 bases, with 4 bases between them. Germline V gene lookup returns CDR1 SQVTM and CDR2 ANQGSEA.

The V and J genes are TRBV18 and TRBJ1-5; perhaps TRBD1 as D (6 bases). The CDR3 runs to 14 residues. CDR1 and CDR2 (germline): KGHSH, LQKENI. V lost 3 bases, J lost 3 bases, and 9 bases lay in between. The CDR3 reads CASSPQGTNQPQHF. The CDR3 region has the DNA TGTGCCAGCTCACCCCAGGGGACCAATCAGCCCCAGCATTTT.

This chain links TRBV19 with TRBJ1-1; weak D call: TRBD1 (5 bases). CDR3 length: 14 amino acids. V lost 6 bases and J 4 bases, leaving 15 bases between the germline ends. Germline V gene sequence: CDR1 LNHDA, CDR2 SQIVND (reference sequence). CDR3 residues: CASRTTIGGTEAFF. In nucleotides, the CDR3 is TGTGCCAGTAGAACGACGATCGGGGGCACTGAAGCTTTCTTT. The entire variable domain, with the rest obtained from reference TRBV19 and TRBJ1-1, is as follows: DGGITQSPKYLFRKEGQNVTLSCEQNLNHDAMYWYRQDPGQGLRLIYYSQIVNDFQKGDIAEGYSVSREKKESFPLTVTSAQKNPTAFYLCASRTTIGGTEAFFGQGTRLTVV.

The chain employs TRBV14 and TRBJ1-1; the D is unclear. The CDR3 extends over 13 amino acids. The V gene's germline CDR1 is SGHDN and CDR2 FVKESK. Trimming removed 3 bases at V and 5 bases at J, with 10 bases between. CDR3 coding DNA: TGTGCCAGCAGCCAGGAAAGGGAGACTGAAGCTTTCTTT. Residues: CASSQERETEAFF.

The chain links TRBV6-6 to TRBJ1-2, with TRBD1 identical over 12 bases. The CDR3 runs 17 residues. Germline V gene sequence: CDR1 MNHNY, CDR2 SVGAGI (reference sequence). V gave up 5 bases and J gave up 6 bases; unmatched junction bases: 13. The CDR3 sequence is CASSPLGQGASHNGYTF. As DNA, the CDR3 is TGTGCCAGCAGTCCCCTGGGACAGGGGGCGTCTCACAATGGCTACACCTTC.

Concerning this clone itself: Distinct nucleotide sequences in the sample also encode this CDR3. This chain joins TRBV27 and TRBJ2-2; D is uncertain. V was clipped by 3 bases and J by 2 bases, with 4 bases between them. Germline CDR1 reads MNHEY; CDR2 reads SMNVEV (reference sequence). The CDR3 consists of 13 residues. This chain's CDR3 is CASSFKNTGELFF. As DNA, the CDR3 is TGTGCCAGCAGTTTTAAAAACACCGGGGAGCTGTTTTTT.

The chain is built from TRBV30 and TRBJ1-4, with D hard to call. Germline assignment: CDR1 GTSNPN and CDR2 SVGIG (reference sequence). Between the trimmed V and J ends, which lost 1 base and 5 bases, there was a span of 14 bases. This CDR3 has 15 amino acids. The DNA for the CDR3 is TGTGCCTGGAGTGGGGAGGCAGGCCCCAATGAAAAACTGTTTTTT. Protein product: CAWSGEAGPNEKLFF.

The V and J genes are TRBV5-6 and TRBJ2-5, with 7 bases identical to TRBD1. The V segment lost 4 bases and the J segment 3 bases; nucleotides outside the gene matches: 6. Germline lookup yields CDR1 SGHDT and CDR2 YYEEEE. The CDR3 is 14 residues long. CDR3 in amino acids: CASSLRGLEETQYF. The CDR3 DNA follows: TGTGCCAGCAGCCTAAGGGGGCTGGAAGAGACCCAGTACTTC.

The chain uses TRBV27 and TRBJ1-4; possibly TRBD1 for D (6 bases). Germline-derived CDR1 and CDR2 are MNHEY and SMNVEV (reference sequence). V gave up 5 bases and J gave up 5 bases, with 18 bases separating them. The CDR3 contains 16 residues. This CDR3 reads CASSGHLQGRNEKLFF. In DNA, the CDR3 is TGTGCCAGCAGTGGACACCTACAGGGCCGAAATGAAAAACTGTTTTTT.

The gene calls are TRBV5-1 and TRBJ1-1; D is ambiguous. Per the germline V gene, CDR1 is SGHRS and CDR2 is YFSETQ. The ends were cut back, 2 bases at V and 0 bases at J, with 8 bases in the middle. This CDR3 spans 14 amino acids. CDR3 sequence: CASSLTGMNTEAFF. The CDR3 nucleotides are TGCGCCAGCAGCTTAACGGGGATGAACACTGAAGCTTTCTTT.

The CDR3 sequence: CASRLAGGGANVLTF. CDR3 nucleotides: TGTGCCAGCAGACTAGCGGGAGGTGGGGCCAACGTCCTGACTTTC. The genes are TRBV5-4 and TRBJ2-6; TRBD2 aligns across 12 bases. The CDR3 runs to 15 residues. The V and J ends lost 5 bases and 3 bases, in that order; junction bases with no gene match: 0. Germline CDR1 SGHNT, CDR2 YYREEE (reference sequence).

The chain is built from TRBV6-5 and TRBJ2-2, with TRBD2 matching 8 bases. Per the germline V gene, CDR1 is MNHEY and CDR2 is SVGAGI. Trimming at V came to 7 bases and at J to 5 bases, leaving 3 bases not matched to a gene. This CDR3 has 13 residues. CDR3 residues: CASIAGTTGELFF. DNA of the CDR3: TGTGCCAGCATAGCGGGGACTACCGGGGAGCTGTTTTTT.

This clone turned up a few times. The chain links TRBV30 to TRBJ1-6; maybe TRBD1 (5 bases). Trimming left V 3 bases short and J 14 bases short, with 17 bases between. This CDR3 comprises 13 residues. Germline CDR1 reads GTSNPN; CDR2 reads SVGIG (reference sequence). CDR3 in amino acids: CAWRWQGGWSLHF. The CDR3 coding sequence is TGTGCCTGGAGATGGCAGGGTGGATGGTCCCTCCACTTT.

The chain uses TRBV7-8 and TRBJ2-1; unclear D gene. The CDR3 loop spans 14 amino acids. The germline V gene has CDR1 SGHVS and CDR2 FQNEAQ. V gave up 1 base and J gave up 5 bases, with 9 bases separating them. CDR3 bases: TGTGCCAGCAGCTTAGGTGGAGTAAACAATGAGCAGTTCTTC. It translates to CASSLGGVNNEQFF.

V and J are TRBV6-2 or TRBV6-3 and TRBJ2-3; D is unresolved. Germline V lookup: CDR1 MNHEY, CDR2 SVGEGT. V shed 5 bases and J shed 2 bases, with 5 bases lying between them. The CDR3 is 12 amino acids. CDR3 coding DNA: TGTGCCAGCAGTCGGGTCACAGATACGCAGTATTTT. This gives the protein CASSRVTDTQYF.

This clone occurred a few times. The chain uses TRBV2 and TRBJ2-1, with D possibly TRBD2 on 5 matching bases. Germline CDR1 reads SNHLY; CDR2 reads FYNNEI. V gave up 5 bases and J gave up 3 bases, with 8 bases separating them. The CDR3 extends over 13 amino acids. The CDR3 region is CASSREHYNEQFF. CDR3 nucleotides: TGTGCCAGCAGTCGGGAACACTACAATGAGCAGTTCTTC.